The 12 T cell receptor beta chains presented below share a single source sample, sequenced in a study of blood T cell repertoires in COVID-19. Data came from immunoSEQ multiplex PCR; TCRdb stores just in-frame clones and leaves some out. The table has some 180,000 clones, around 90% seen once; the top ten hold roughly 5.6%. The source material was peripheral blood. The receptors shown here come from a middle-aged man with active or convalescent COVID-19.

The rearrangement links TRBV9 to TRBJ1-2; TRBD1 matches 9 bases. The germline V gene has CDR1 SGDLS and CDR2 YYNGEE. The ends lost 4 bases at V and 7 bases at J; junction bases unmatched: 5. The CDR3 is 13 amino acids. Here the CDR3 reads CASSPGTGFGYTF. For the CDR3, the DNA is TGTGCCAGCAGCCCAGGGACAGGGTTTGGCTACACCTTC.

J is TRBJ2-1 and V is TRBV5-1, with TRBD2 identical over 9 bases. CDR3 length equals 17 residues. Trimming cost V 4 bases and J 0 bases; bases outside gene matches: 8. Germline loops: CDR1 SGHRS, CDR2 YFSETQ. The CDR3 bases are TGCGCCAGCAGCCCTGGATTACTAGCGGGCTCCTACAATGAGCAGTTCTTC. This translates into CASSPGLLAGSYNEQFF.

This chain links TRBV19 with TRBJ1-2, with 7 nucleotides matching TRBD1. The CDR3 runs 14 residues. CDR1 and CDR2 (germline): LNHDA, SQIVND (reference sequence). J was trimmed by 5 bases and V by 7 bases; bases with no gene match: 10. In DNA form, the CDR3 reads TGTGCCAGTATGACTACCGGGACAGCTTATGGCTACACCTTC. Translating gives CASMTTGTAYGYTF.

This sequence joins TRBV27 and TRBJ1-6; TRBD1 aligns across 7 bases. Germline-derived CDR1 and CDR2 are MNHEY and SMNVEV (reference sequence). The J segment lost 10 bases and the V segment lost 6 bases, leaving 21 bases of the junction unmatched. The CDR3 has 18 amino acids. This CDR3 reads CASSRKPTRQGSNSPLHF. The DNA for the CDR3 is TGTGCCAGCAGCCGGAAACCCACAAGACAGGGATCGAACTCACCCCTCCACTTT.

The chain uses TRBV19 and TRBJ1-5, with 9 bases matching TRBD1. V lost 6 bases to trimming and J lost 7 bases; unmatched junction nucleotides: 4. Per germline, CDR1 LNHDA and CDR2 SQIVND (reference sequence). The length of the CDR3 is 13 residues. CDR3 nucleotide sequence: TGTGCCAGTAGCAGGACAGGGGACCAGCCCCAGCATTTT. Translating it yields CASSRTGDQPQHF.

The chain joins TRBV6-5 to TRBJ2-7; 10 nucleotides align to TRBD1. There are 14 residues in the CDR3. In germline, CDR1 is MNHEY, CDR2 SVGAGI. V lost 6 bases, J lost 2 bases, and 4 bases stayed unmatched. The CDR3 bases are TGTGCCAGCAGCCCAGGACAGGGGGCCTACGAGCAGTACTTC. This sequence encodes CASSPGQGAYEQYF.

The chain combines TRBV2 with TRBJ2-1; TRBD2 matches 10 bases. The CDR3 spans 15 residues. J lost 5 bases, V lost 0 bases, and 1 base had no gene match. Per germline, CDR1 SNHLY and CDR2 FYNNEI. The CDR3 DNA reads as TGTGCCAGCAGTGAAGCAACTAGCGGGGACAATGAGCAGTTCTTC. Amino acids: CASSEATSGDNEQFF.

This clone has just one count. The chain couples TRBV27 to TRBJ2-6; D uncertain. Germline lookup yields CDR1 MNHEY and CDR2 SMNVEV (reference sequence). CDR3 size: 15 residues. Trimming stripped 2 bases from V and 0 bases from J, with 5 bases between. The DNA for the CDR3 is TGTGCCAGCAGTTTAAGCCACTCTGGGGCCAACGTCCTGACTTTC. Its protein product is CASSLSHSGANVLTF. Using reference TRBV27 and TRBJ2-6 for the parts outside the CDR3, the full variable domain is EAQVTQNPRYLITVTGKKLTVTCSQNMNHEYMSWYRQDPGLGLRQIYYSMNVEVTDKGDVPEGYKVSRKEKRNFPLILESPSPNQTSLYFCASSLSHSGANVLTFGAGSRLTVL.

V and J are TRBV18 and TRBJ1-5; D remains ambiguous. The length of the CDR3 is 13 residues. CDR1 is KGHSH, CDR2 LQKENI, per germline. Trimming left V 2 bases short and J 4 bases short, with 6 bases between. CDR3 region: CASSPGLNQPQHF. The CDR3 nucleotides read TGTGCCAGCTCACCAGGCCTGAATCAGCCCCAGCATTTT.

The rearrangement links TRBV28 to TRBJ2-7; 8 nucleotides match TRBD1. This CDR3 has 14 amino acids. The germline V gene encodes CDR1 MDHEN and CDR2 SYDVKM. V lost 5 bases and J lost 1; bases outside the gene matches: 4. CDR3 nucleotides: TGTGCCAGCAGTCCTACAGGGGGGTCCTACGAGCAGTACTTC. It yields the protein CASSPTGGSYEQYF.

The J gene is TRBJ1-5, the V gene TRBV7-2, with D hard to call. The CDR3 totals 13 residues. Germline lookup yields CDR1 SGHTA and CDR2 FQGNSA. V was shortened by 5 bases and J by 4 bases, with 9 bases between the two germline ends. The CDR3 region has the DNA TGTGCCAGCAGCCACGGACTGAATCAGCCCCAGCATTTT. This gives the protein CASSHGLNQPQHF.

V is TRBV4-2 and J is TRBJ2-7; D is possibly TRBD1 (5 bases). Trimming cost V 0 bases and J 4 bases, with 16 bases left between them. CDR3 size: 16 residues. CDR1 is LGHNA and CDR2 is YNFKEQ in the germline V gene. The CDR3, as DNA: TGTGCCAGCAGCCAAGATAGGGGCAGAGAAAGGTACGAGCAGTACTTC. Protein product: CASSQDRGRERYEQYF.